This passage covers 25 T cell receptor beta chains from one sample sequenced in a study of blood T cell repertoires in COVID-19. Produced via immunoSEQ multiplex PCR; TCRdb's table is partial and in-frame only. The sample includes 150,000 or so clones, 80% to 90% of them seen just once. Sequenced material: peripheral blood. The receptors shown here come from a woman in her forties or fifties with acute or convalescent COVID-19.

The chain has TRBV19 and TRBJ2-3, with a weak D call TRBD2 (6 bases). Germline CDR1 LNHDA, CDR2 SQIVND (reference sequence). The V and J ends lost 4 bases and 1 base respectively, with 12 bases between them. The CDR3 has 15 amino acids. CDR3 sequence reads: CASSTSSGGTDTQYF. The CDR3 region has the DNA TGTGCCAGTAGTACGAGTAGCGGCGGCACAGATACGCAGTATTTT.

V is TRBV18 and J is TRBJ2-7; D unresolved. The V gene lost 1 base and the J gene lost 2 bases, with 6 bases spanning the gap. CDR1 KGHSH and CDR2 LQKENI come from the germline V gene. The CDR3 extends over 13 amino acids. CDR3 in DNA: TGTGCCAGCTCACCACGGAGAACCTACGAGCAGTACTTC. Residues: CASSPRRTYEQYF.

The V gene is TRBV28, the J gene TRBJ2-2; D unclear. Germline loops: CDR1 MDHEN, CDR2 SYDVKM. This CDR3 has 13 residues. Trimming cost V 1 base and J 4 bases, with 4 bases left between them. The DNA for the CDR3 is TGTGCCAGCAGTTTATCCCGCACCGGGGAGCTGTTTTTT. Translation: CASSLSRTGELFF. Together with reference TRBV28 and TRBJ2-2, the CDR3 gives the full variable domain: DVKVTQSSRYLVKRTGEKVFLECVQDMDHENMFWYRQDPGLGLRLIYFSYDVKMKEKGDIPEGYSVSREKKERFSLILESASTNQTSMYLCASSLSRTGELFFGEGSRLTVL.

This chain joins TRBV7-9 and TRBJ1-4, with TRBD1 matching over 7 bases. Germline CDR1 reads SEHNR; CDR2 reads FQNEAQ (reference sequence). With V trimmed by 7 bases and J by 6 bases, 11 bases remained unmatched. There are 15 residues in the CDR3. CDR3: CASTFRRGTDEKLFF. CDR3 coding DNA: TGTGCCAGCACCTTCCGACGAGGGACAGATGAAAAACTGTTTTTT.

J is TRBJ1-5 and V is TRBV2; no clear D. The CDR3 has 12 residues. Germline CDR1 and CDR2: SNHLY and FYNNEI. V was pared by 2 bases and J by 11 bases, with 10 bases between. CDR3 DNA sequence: TGTGCCAGCAGTGAATTTACCCCGGCCCAGCATTTT. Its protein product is CASSEFTPAQHF. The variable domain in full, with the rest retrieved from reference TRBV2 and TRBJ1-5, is EPEVTQTPSHQVTQMGQEVILRCVPISNHLYFYWYRQILGQKVEFLVSFYNNEISEKSEIFDDQFSVERPDGSNFTLKIRSTKLEDSAMYFCASSEFTPAQHFGDGTRLSIL.

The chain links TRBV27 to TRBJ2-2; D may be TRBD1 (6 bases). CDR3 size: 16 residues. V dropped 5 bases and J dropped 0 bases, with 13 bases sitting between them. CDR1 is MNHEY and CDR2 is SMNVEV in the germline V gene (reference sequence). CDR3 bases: TGTGCCAGCAGTCCACAGGGACCCCCGAACACCGGGGAGCTGTTTTTT. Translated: CASSPQGPPNTGELFF.

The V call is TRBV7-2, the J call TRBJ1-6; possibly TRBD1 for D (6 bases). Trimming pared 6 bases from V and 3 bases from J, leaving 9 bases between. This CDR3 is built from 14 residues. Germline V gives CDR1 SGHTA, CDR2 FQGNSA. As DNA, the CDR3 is TGTGCCAGCAGAACAGGGAACTATAATTCACCCCTCCACTTT. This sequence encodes CASRTGNYNSPLHF.

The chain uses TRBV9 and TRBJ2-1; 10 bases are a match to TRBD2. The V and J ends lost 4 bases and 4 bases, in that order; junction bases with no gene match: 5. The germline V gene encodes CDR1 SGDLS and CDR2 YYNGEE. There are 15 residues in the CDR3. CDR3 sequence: CASSSSSGRYNEQFF. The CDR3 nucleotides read TGTGCCAGCAGCTCCTCTAGCGGGAGATACAATGAGCAGTTCTTC. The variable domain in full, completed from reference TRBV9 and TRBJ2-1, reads DSGVTQTPKHLITATGQRVTLRCSPRSGDLSVYWYQQSLDQGLQFLIQYYNGEERAKGNILERFSAQQFPDLHSELNLSSLELGDSALYFCASSSSSGRYNEQFFGPGTRLTVL.

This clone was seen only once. The CDR3 DNA reads TGTGCCAGCAGCTCGAGCCCTGTCCGGGACAGGGTGAACACCATATATTTT. This gives the protein CASSSSPVRDRVNTIYF. The chain uses TRBV7-8 and TRBJ1-3, with 9 positions matching TRBD1. Per the germline V gene, CDR1 is SGHVS and CDR2 is FQNEAQ. V lost 4 bases, J lost 7 bases, and 14 bases stayed unmatched. The CDR3 length is 17 residues.

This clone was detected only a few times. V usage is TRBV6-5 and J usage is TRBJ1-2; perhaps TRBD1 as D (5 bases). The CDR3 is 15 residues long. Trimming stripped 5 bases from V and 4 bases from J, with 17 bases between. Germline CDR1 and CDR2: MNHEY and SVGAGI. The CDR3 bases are TGTGCCAGCAGTCCTCTAATCGACAGTCCCTATGGCTACACCTTC. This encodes CASSPLIDSPYGYTF.

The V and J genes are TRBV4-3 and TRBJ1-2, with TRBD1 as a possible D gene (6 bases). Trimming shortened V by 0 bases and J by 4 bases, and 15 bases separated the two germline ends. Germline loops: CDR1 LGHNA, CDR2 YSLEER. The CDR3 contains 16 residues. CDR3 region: CASSQDRAGAAYGYTF. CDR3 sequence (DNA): TGCGCCAGCAGCCAAGACCGGGCAGGGGCGGCCTATGGCTACACCTTC.

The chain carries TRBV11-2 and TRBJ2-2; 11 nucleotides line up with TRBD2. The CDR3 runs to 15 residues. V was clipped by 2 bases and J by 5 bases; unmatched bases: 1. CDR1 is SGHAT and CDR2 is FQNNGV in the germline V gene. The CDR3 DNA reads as TGTGCCAGCAGCTTATTAGCGGGAGGGACCGGGGAGCTGTTTTTT. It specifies CASSLLAGGTGELFF.

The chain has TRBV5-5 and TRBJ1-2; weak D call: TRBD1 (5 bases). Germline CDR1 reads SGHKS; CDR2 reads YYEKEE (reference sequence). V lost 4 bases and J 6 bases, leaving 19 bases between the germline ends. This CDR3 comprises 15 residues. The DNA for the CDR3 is TGTGCCAGCAGCCCCTCTTTGGCAGGGCCGAATGGCTACACCTTC. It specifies CASSPSLAGPNGYTF.

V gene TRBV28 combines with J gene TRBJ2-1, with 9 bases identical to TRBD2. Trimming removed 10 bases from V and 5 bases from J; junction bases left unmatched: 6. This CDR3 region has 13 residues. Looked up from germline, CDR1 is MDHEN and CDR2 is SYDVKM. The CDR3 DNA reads TGTGCCATAGCGGGGGCCATGGACAATGAGCAGTTCTTC. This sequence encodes CAIAGAMDNEQFF.

The CDR3 region is CASSLRTSGTYTGELFF. The CDR3 DNA is TGTGCCAGCAGTCTCCGGACTAGCGGGACCTACACCGGGGAGCTGTTTTTT. The chain has TRBV27 and TRBJ2-2, with 12 nucleotides matching TRBD2. This CDR3 has 17 amino acids. Germline-derived CDR1 and CDR2 are MNHEY and SMNVEV (reference sequence). V shed 5 bases and J 3 bases; nucleotides not matched to a gene: 7.

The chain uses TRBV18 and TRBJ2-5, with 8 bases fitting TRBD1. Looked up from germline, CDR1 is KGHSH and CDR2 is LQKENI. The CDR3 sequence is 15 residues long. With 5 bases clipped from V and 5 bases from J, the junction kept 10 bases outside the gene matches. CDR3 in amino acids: CASSSNQGAGETQYF. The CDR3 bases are TGTGCCAGCTCATCAAACCAGGGGGCTGGGGAGACCCAGTACTTC.

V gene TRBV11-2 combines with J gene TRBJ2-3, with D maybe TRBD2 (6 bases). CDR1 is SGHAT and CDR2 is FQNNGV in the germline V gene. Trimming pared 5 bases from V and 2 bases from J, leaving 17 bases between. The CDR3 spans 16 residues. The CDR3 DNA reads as TGTGCCAGCAGCGGCGGGGCGGGGCTATACACAGATACGCAGTATTTT. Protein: CASSGGAGLYTDTQYF.

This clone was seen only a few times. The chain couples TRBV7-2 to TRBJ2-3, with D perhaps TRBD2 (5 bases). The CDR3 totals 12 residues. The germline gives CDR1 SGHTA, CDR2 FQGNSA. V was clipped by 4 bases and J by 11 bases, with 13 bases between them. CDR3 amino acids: CASSSTREGQYF. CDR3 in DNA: TGTGCCAGCAGCTCTACTCGTGAGGGGCAGTATTTT.

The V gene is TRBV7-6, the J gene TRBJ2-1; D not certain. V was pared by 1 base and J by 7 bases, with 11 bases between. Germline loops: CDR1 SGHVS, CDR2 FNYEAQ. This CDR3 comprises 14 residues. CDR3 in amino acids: CASSLDRTSNEQFF. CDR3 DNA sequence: TGTGCCAGCAGCTTAGACCGCACTTCAAATGAGCAGTTCTTC.

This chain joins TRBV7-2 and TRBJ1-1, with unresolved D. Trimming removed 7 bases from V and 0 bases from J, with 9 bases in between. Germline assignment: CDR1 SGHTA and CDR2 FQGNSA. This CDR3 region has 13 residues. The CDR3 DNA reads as TGTGCCAGCACCCGGTCCGTGAACACTGAAGCTTTCTTT. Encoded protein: CASTRSVNTEAFF.

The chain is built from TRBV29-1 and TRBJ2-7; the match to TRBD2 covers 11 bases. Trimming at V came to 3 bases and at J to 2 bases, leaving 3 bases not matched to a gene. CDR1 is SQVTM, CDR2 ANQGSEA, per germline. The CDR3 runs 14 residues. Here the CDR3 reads CSVETSGTTYEQYF. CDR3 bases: TGCAGCGTTGAGACTAGCGGGACCACCTACGAGCAGTACTTC.

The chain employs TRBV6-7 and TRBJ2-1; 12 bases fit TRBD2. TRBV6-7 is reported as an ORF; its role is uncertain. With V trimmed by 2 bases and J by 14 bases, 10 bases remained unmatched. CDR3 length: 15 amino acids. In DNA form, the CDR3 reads TGTGCCAGCAGTTACGCCCGGCTAGCGGGGGGGAGCAAGTTCTTC. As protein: CASSYARLAGGSKFF.

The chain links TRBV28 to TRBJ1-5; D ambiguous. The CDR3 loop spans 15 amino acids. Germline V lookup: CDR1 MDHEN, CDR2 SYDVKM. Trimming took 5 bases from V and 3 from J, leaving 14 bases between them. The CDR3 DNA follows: TGTGCCAGCAGTGGCTCTTACAGTCCCAATCAGCCCCAGCATTTT. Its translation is CASSGSYSPNQPQHF.

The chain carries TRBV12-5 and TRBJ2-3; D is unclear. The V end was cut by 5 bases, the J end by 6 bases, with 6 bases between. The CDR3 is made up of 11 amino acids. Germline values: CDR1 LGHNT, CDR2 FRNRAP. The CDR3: CASGLGDTQYF. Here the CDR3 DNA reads TGTGCTAGTGGTCTCGGGGATACGCAGTATTTT.

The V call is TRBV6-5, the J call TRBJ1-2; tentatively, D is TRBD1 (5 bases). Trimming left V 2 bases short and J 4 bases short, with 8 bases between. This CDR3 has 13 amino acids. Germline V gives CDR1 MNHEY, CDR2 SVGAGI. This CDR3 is CASSYAGLYGYTF. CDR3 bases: TGTGCCAGCAGTTACGCAGGGCTCTATGGCTACACCTTC.